The present entry profiles one TCR beta chain with its context. The data originate from a study of blood T cell repertoires in COVID-19. Study-wide context: Specimens from acute and convalescent COVID-19 originated in the United States, Italy and Spain. Nucleic acid was either cDNA or gDNA, and it came from T cells, B-cell-depleted T cells, or PBMCs.

Original data processing: Scientists estimated how many nucleated cells there were by amplifying reference gene primers. Method: immunoSEQ multiplex PCR; TCRdb's copy keeps in-frame clones and lacks some. V, J and clone size are taken as reported in that table, and D and trimming were inferred from the DNA itself. The sample records 280,000 or so clones, about nine tenths being singletons. The CDR3 sequence is 14 residues long. Trimming cost V 3 bases and J 3 bases; bases outside gene matches: 4. Germline-derived CDR1 and CDR2 are SGHAT and FQNNGV. The J gene is TRBJ1-2, the V gene TRBV11-2; 7 bases agree with TRBD1. The sequenced sample consisted of peripheral blood. The clonotype was recovered from a woman younger than 45 who had recovered from COVID-19. The CDR3: CASSFTQGYYGYTF. The DNA for the CDR3 is TGTGCCAGCAGCTTTACACAGGGGTACTATGGCTACACCTTC. Full variable domain (outside the CDR3, taken from reference TRBV11-2 and TRBJ1-2): EAGVAQSPRYKIIEKRQSVAFWCNPISGHATLYWYQQILGQGPKLLIQFQNNGVVDDSQLPKDRFSAERLKGVDSTLKIQPAKLEDSAVYLCASSFTQGYYGYTFGSGTRLTVV.